The rows below give T cell receptor beta chains drawn from one sample of a study of blood T cells in healthy people across ages. In TCRdb, the 5' RACE reads were re-called with MiXCR into one record per CDR3 protein. The sample shows under 1,000,000 distinct CDR3 sequences, 35% to 40% of them seen only once. The sample taken for sequencing was blood. These receptors were taken from a man between 18 and 29 years old in good health. Each CDR3 is given with its conserved first and last residue. The D gene is left open where the match is weak. Where a row states a size, it is once, few, many or the class of an expanded clone; other rows omit it.

j_call clone_size d_call v_call cdr3_length cdr3_aa cdr3_nt
TRBJ2-6 NA TRBD1 TRBV10-3 18 CAISGADRGLGGANVLTF TGTGCCATCAGTGGGGCAGACAGGGGACTCGGCGGGGCCAACGTCCTGACTTTC
TRBJ2-7 NA NA TRBV12-3/TRBV12-4 14 CASGLGGGFDERYF TGCGCCAGCGGCCTAGGGGGGGGCTTCGACGAGCGGTACTTC
TRBJ1-4 NA TRBD1 TRBV20-1 19 CSARVSSGQGVGTNEKLFF TGCAGTGCTAGAGTTTCGTCCGGACAGGGTGTGGGAACTAATGAAAAACTGTTTTTT
TRBJ1-5 once NA TRBV28 14 CASRLGRGDQPQHF TGTGCCAGCAGGCTGGGACGGGGTGATCAGCCCCAGCATTTT
TRBJ1-2 NA NA TRBV5-1 14 CASSLYTGLDGYTF TGCGCCAGCAGCTTATACACAGGGTTGGATGGCTACACCTTC
TRBJ1-2 NA NA TRBV18 13 CASSPEANYGYTF TGTGCCAGCTCACCAGAGGCTAACTATGGCTACACCTTC
TRBJ2-7 NA NA TRBV27 16 CASSLIWSAQGYEQYF TGTGCCAGCAGTTTAATCTGGTCGGCCCAGGGCTACGAGCAGTACTTC
TRBJ1-2 few TRBD1 TRBV20-1 13 CSATGQTNYGHTF TGCAGTGCTACGGGACAGACTAACTATGGCCACACCTTC
TRBJ1-1 NA TRBD1 TRBV6-6 12 CASAQGSTEAFF TGTGCCAGCGCACAGGGGAGCACTGAAGCTTTCTTT
TRBJ1-6 few NA TRBV27 15 CASSTRGRGSSPLHF TGTGCCAGCAGTACCAGGGGTCGGGGTAGTTCACCCCTCCACTTT
TRBJ2-3 NA NA TRBV2 14 CASTRTERADTQYF TGTGCCAGTACGCGGACGGAACGCGCAGATACGCAGTATTTT
TRBJ2-1 NA TRBD1 TRBV20-1 15 CSASPLDRGYNEQFF TGCAGTGCTAGTCCCCTTGACAGGGGTTACAATGAGCAGTTCTTC
TRBJ1-2 NA NA TRBV5-1 13 CASSVFDGVDYTF TGCGCCAGCAGCGTGTTTGATGGGGTAGACTACACCTTC
TRBJ1-2 NA NA TRBV30 13 CAWSRGSANGYTF TGTGCCTGGAGTAGAGGGAGTGCGAATGGCTACACCTTC
TRBJ1-1 few NA TRBV4-2 15 CASSQENSGFGGAFF TGTGCCAGCAGCCAAGAGAATAGTGGGTTCGGTGGAGCTTTCTTT
TRBJ2-1 NA NA TRBV4-3 15 CASSQLVGRDDEQFF TGCGCCAGCAGCCAACTTGTGGGCAGGGACGATGAGCAGTTCTTC
TRBJ1-6 few NA TRBV6-6 13 CASSYGNNSPLHF TGTGCCAGCAGTTACGGGAATAATTCACCCCTCCACTTT
TRBJ2-3 many TRBD2 TRBV7-7 11 CASGSGDTQYF TGTGCTAGCGGGAGTGGCGATACGCAGTATTTT
TRBJ1-5 NA TRBD1 TRBV20-1 16 CSARDRGQGGNQPQHF TGCAGTGCTAGAGACAGGGGGCAAGGAGGCAATCAGCCCCAGCATTTT
TRBJ1-6 few TRBD1 TRBV5-5 16 CASSLTGGQASSPLHF TGTGCCAGCAGCTTGACCGGGGGACAGGCGTCCTCACCCCTCCACTTT
TRBJ2-3 many NA TRBV20-1 16 CSARDFGWPMTDTQYF TGCAGTGCTAGAGATTTCGGTTGGCCCATGACAGATACGCAGTATTTT
TRBJ2-3 NA NA TRBV29-1 11 CSVEGITAQYF TGCAGCGTGGAGGGCATTACTGCGCAGTATTTT